This T cell receptor (beta chain) is from a study of T cells of healthy individuals. TCRdb re-derived calls from the 5' RACE reads in MiXCR, one entry per CDR3 protein. The table lists 40,000 to 60,000 distinct CDR3 sequences, approximately 15% of them singletons, with roughly a sixth in the top ten. The germline V gene has CDR1 SGHTA and CDR2 FQGNSA. The CDR3 consists of 17 residues. Trimming cost V 5 bases and J 5 bases; bases outside gene matches: 13. The TCR originated in a human donor in good health. The chain couples TRBV7-2 to TRBJ2-7; TRBD2 matches at 12 bases. The CDR3, as DNA: TGTGCCAGCAGCCCTAGGACTAGCGGGATGCAACCCCACGAGCAGTACTTC. Amino acid sequence: CASSPRTSGMQPHEQYF.